A single sample is the source of the 23 T cell receptor beta chains below, sequenced in a study of long-term antiretroviral therapy in people with HIV. Survey-level immunoSEQ v3.0 assays were run. Assay: immunoSEQ multiplex PCR; the TCRdb copy retains only in-frame clones and omits some. The sample lists about 30,000 clones, 94% occurring once. Sequencing was performed on unsorted PBMCs, taken approximately 5.1 years after starting antiretroviral therapy. The receptors originated from a woman in her forties or fifties with HIV.

J is TRBJ1-1 and V is TRBV14; 8 nucleotides match TRBD1. The V and J ends lost 5 bases and 3 bases, in that order; junction bases with no gene match: 2. Germline V gives CDR1 SGHDN, CDR2 FVKESK. The CDR3 sequence is 13 residues long. The CDR3 DNA is TGTGCCAGCAGCTGGACAGGGCACACTGAAGCTTTCTTT. It yields the protein CASSWTGHTEAFF.

The chain couples TRBV2 to TRBJ2-7, with D possibly TRBD1 on 6 matching bases. Trimming took off 4 bases at V and 6 bases at J, with 13 bases between the two ends. CDR1 is SNHLY and CDR2 is FYNNEI in the germline V gene. The CDR3 totals 13 residues. CDR3 coding DNA: TGTGCCAGCAGTGGGAGCAGGGGTGTCGAGCAGTACTTC. Its translation: CASSGSRGVEQYF.

This rearrangement joins TRBV9 to TRBJ2-2; perhaps TRBD1 as D (5 bases). The length of the CDR3 is 15 residues. The germline gives CDR1 SGDLS, CDR2 YYNGEE. Trimming shortened V by 7 bases and J by 0 bases, and 13 bases separated the two germline ends. The CDR3 here is CASGPRTTNTGELFF. The CDR3 nucleotides are TGTGCCAGCGGGCCCCGGACAACGAACACCGGGGAGCTGTTTTTT.

On this clone: The junction departs from the called germline gene at one end, perhaps through a read error. The rearrangement uses TRBV7-2 and TRBJ2-7; 8 bases line up with TRBD1. The germline V gene encodes CDR1 SGHTA and CDR2 FQGNSA. CDR3 size: 13 residues. DNA of the CDR3: TGTGCCAGCAGCTTCTCAGGACAGGGCCTAATTAGCTTC. Translating it yields CASSFSGQGLISF.

The CDR3, as DNA: TGTGCCTGGAGCCGTGCTAGCACAGATACGCAGTATTTT. Its translation is CAWSRASTDTQYF. The rearrangement links TRBV30 to TRBJ2-3; D call uncertain. This CDR3 region has 13 residues. Trimming took off 3 bases at V and 0 bases at J, with 7 bases between the two ends. The germline V gene has CDR1 GTSNPN and CDR2 SVGIG (reference sequence). Full variable domain (rest looked up from reference TRBV30 and TRBJ2-3): SQTIHQWPATLVQPVGSPLSLECTVEGTSNPNLYWYRQAAGRGLQLLFYSVGIGQISSEVPQNLSASRPQDRQFILSSKKLLLSDSGFYLCAWSRASTDTQYFGPGTRLTVL.

DNA for the CDR3: TGTGCTAGTGGTCGACGACAGGAGAGCTCTGGAAACACCATATATTTT. Its protein product is CASGRRQESSGNTIYF. The chain employs TRBV12-5 and TRBJ1-3, with a weak D call TRBD1 (6 bases). The CDR3 contains 16 residues. V was clipped by 5 bases and J by 0 bases, with 14 bases between them. CDR1 and CDR2 (germline): LGHNT, FRNRAP.

This chain links TRBV7-2 with TRBJ1-6, with 7 bases matching TRBD1. The V and J ends lost 5 bases and 9 bases, in that order; junction bases with no gene match: 7. CDR1 is SGHTA and CDR2 is FQGNSA in the germline V gene. The CDR3 spans 14 residues. Written as DNA, the CDR3 is TGTGCCAGCAGCCCCAGACAGGGTATTTCACCCCTCCACTTT. Protein product: CASSPRQGISPLHF.

The CDR3 DNA sequence: TGCAGCGTTGGAGAGACTCCAAACACCGGGGAGCTGTTTTTT. The encoded protein is CSVGETPNTGELFF. The chain links TRBV29-1 to TRBJ2-2; D ambiguous. Trimming shortened V by 4 bases and J by 2 bases, and 11 bases separated the two germline ends. CDR1 SQVTM and CDR2 ANQGSEA come from the germline V gene. There are 14 residues in the CDR3.

The rearrangement links TRBV7-2 to TRBJ1-6; D is unclear. The CDR3 runs to 13 residues. The V end was cut by 5 bases, the J end by 5 bases, with 7 bases between. Germline lookup yields CDR1 SGHTA and CDR2 FQGNSA. The CDR3 loop is CASSRSNNSPLHF. For the CDR3, the DNA is TGTGCCAGCAGCCGGTCGAATAATTCACCCCTCCACTTT.

The rearrangement joins TRBV5-1 to TRBJ2-1, with TRBD1 matching over 10 bases. With V trimmed by 0 bases and J by 8 bases, 5 bases remained unmatched. This CDR3 is 15 amino acids long. Germline CDR1 and CDR2: SGHRS and YFSETQ. The CDR3: CASSLGQGAIDEQFF. The DNA for the CDR3 is TGCGCCAGCAGCTTGGGACAGGGGGCTATCGATGAGCAGTTCTTC.

The chain links TRBV7-3 to TRBJ1-1; D perhaps matches TRBD1 (5 bases). The germline V gene encodes CDR1 SGHTA and CDR2 FQGTGA. V was trimmed by 0 bases and J by 1 base, leaving 9 bases between them. There are 15 residues in the CDR3. As DNA, the CDR3 is TGTGCCAGCAGCTTAACGGCAGGGTGGAACACTGAAGCTTTCTTT. As protein: CASSLTAGWNTEAFF.

The V call is TRBV11-3, the J call TRBJ2-2, with D perhaps TRBD2 (5 bases). V lost 6 bases to trimming and J lost 5 bases, with 16 bases between them. This CDR3 contains 15 residues. Germline-derived CDR1 and CDR2 are SGHNT and YENEEA. CDR3 amino acids: CASSVRGVGTGELFF. The CDR3 nucleotides read TGTGCCAGCAGTGTACGGGGTGTTGGGACCGGGGAGCTGTTTTTT.

The chain uses TRBV19 and TRBJ1-2; 9 bases align to TRBD1. The germline V gene encodes CDR1 LNHDA and CDR2 SQIVND (reference sequence). The CDR3 is 13 amino acids. V shed 7 bases, J shed 7 bases, and the junction held 7 bases outside the gene matches. CDR3 DNA sequence: TGTGCCAGTACCCCAGGACAGGGGTCTGGCTACACCTTC. It encodes CASTPGQGSGYTF.

The rearrangement joins TRBV9 to TRBJ1-4; D unresolved. Germline V gene data show CDR1 as SGDLS and CDR2 as YYNGEE. The length of the CDR3 is 10 residues. The CDR3 DNA sequence: TGTTCCTCCACGGATGAAAAACTGTTTTTT. Translation: CSSTDEKLFF.

V usage is TRBV9 and J usage is TRBJ2-7; D is perhaps TRBD1 (6 bases). V shed 4 bases and J shed 2 bases, with 16 bases lying between them. In germline, CDR1 is SGDLS, CDR2 YYNGEE. The CDR3 is 15 amino acids. CDR3 sequence: CASSPRGLGAYEQYF. The CDR3 bases are TGTGCCAGCAGCCCCAGGGGCCTTGGGGCCTACGAGCAGTACTTC.

This rearrangement joins TRBV7-2 to TRBJ2-1, with 8 positions matching TRBD2. The CDR3 runs 16 residues. Germline CDR1 is SGHTA and CDR2 is FQGNSA. Losses at the gene ends were 1 base for V and 9 bases for J; bases not matched to a gene: 11. CDR3 sequence reads: CASSLVGAGVGGEQFF. CDR3 DNA: TGTGCCAGCAGCTTAGTTGGAGCGGGGGTAGGGGGTGAGCAGTTCTTC.

This clone was picked up one time. The CDR3 DNA follows: TGTGCCAGCACCTCGGGATCCCAAGAGACCCAGTACTTC. As protein: CASTSGSQETQYF. The chain is built from TRBV7-9 and TRBJ2-5, with D possibly TRBD2 on 5 matching bases. This CDR3 contains 13 residues. Trimming stripped 7 bases from V and 1 base from J, with 10 bases between. The germline CDR1 and CDR2 sequences are SEHNR and FQNEAQ (reference sequence). Using reference TRBV7-9 and TRBJ2-5 for the parts outside the CDR3, the full variable domain is DTGVSQNPRHKITKRGQNVTFRCDPISEHNRLYWYRQTLGQGPEFLTYFQNEAQLEKSRLLSDRFSAERPKGSFSTLEIQRTEQGDSAMYLCASTSGSQETQYFGPGTRLLVL.

The chain is built from TRBV5-4 and TRBJ2-1; 11 bases match TRBD1. The CDR3 runs to 16 residues. V lost 4 bases, J lost 6 bases, and 9 bases stayed unmatched. The V gene's germline CDR1 is SGHNT and CDR2 YYREEE (reference sequence). CDR3 bases: TGTGCCAGCAGCGGATACCGGGACAGGGGGTCCAATGAGCAGTTCTTC. It encodes CASSGYRDRGSNEQFF.

This chain uses TRBV12-5 with TRBJ2-3; D is ambiguous. This CDR3 contains 17 residues. Germline CDR1 reads LGHNT; CDR2 reads FRNRAP. V lost 2 bases and J 4 bases, leaving 19 bases between the germline ends. CDR3 in DNA: TGTGCTAGTGGTTTGTTCACAATGGCACTCGCCCCAGATACGCAGTATTTT. It encodes CASGLFTMALAPDTQYF.

The rearrangement joins TRBV5-1 to TRBJ2-1, with 9 bases that match TRBD2. The CDR3 is 15 residues long. CDR1 and CDR2 (germline): SGHRS, YFSETQ. V lost 2 bases and J lost 4; bases outside the gene matches: 4. CDR3 sequence reads: CASSFSGGRYNEQFF. The CDR3 DNA reads as TGCGCCAGCAGCTTTAGCGGGGGTAGGTACAATGAGCAGTTCTTC.

The J gene is TRBJ2-5, the V gene TRBV27; D possibly corresponds to TRBD2 (6 bases). V was cut by 2 bases and J by 7 bases, with 14 bases left in between. Germline-derived CDR1 and CDR2 are MNHEY and SMNVEV (reference sequence). The CDR3 contains 14 residues. As DNA, the CDR3 is TGTGCCAGCAGTTTAATAGCGGCCGGTAGGACCCAGTACTTC. Protein product: CASSLIAAGRTQYF.

The V call is TRBV18, the J call TRBJ2-5, with D perhaps TRBD1 or TRBD2 (5 bases each). Trimming shortened V by 1 base and J by 1 base, and 10 bases separated the two germline ends. The CDR3 covers 15 residues. Germline V CDR1 and CDR2: KGHSH, LQKENI. CDR3 nucleotide sequence: TGTGCCAGCTCACCACTGGGACGCCTCCAAGAGACCCAGTACTTC. Translated, it gives CASSPLGRLQETQYF.

The rearrangement links TRBV7-2 to TRBJ2-1, with 7 bases identical to TRBD2. The CDR3 covers 16 residues. Looked up from germline, CDR1 is SGHTA and CDR2 is FQGNSA. Unmatched junction bases numbered 9, after V lost 1 base and J lost 6 bases. CDR3 nucleotide sequence: TGTGCCAGCAGCTTAGATATTCTAGCGGCTCTCAATGAGCAGTTCTTC. Translated, it gives CASSLDILAALNEQFF.